This T cell receptor (beta chain) was recorded in a study of regulatory T cells in long-lasting Graves disease. Study overall: Patients with new Graves' disease had used antithyroid drugs below 3 months. Study-level points and caveats: Persistent Graves' patients had lower TCR diversity than newly diagnosed ones.

This clonotype was observed a handful of times. What it binds is unknown. V gave up 4 bases and J gave up 7 bases; unmatched junction bases: 8. Per germline, CDR1 DFQATT and CDR2 SNEGSKA (reference sequence). The CDR3 totals 14 residues. Sequencing libraries for TCR beta were prepared with iRepertoire HTBI primers and Arm-PCR of CDR3 regions. MiXCR, applied by TCRdb to the multiplex PCR reads, yields one record per CDR3 protein. The table has about 540,000 distinct CDR3 sequences, about 13% seen once. As for time point: newly diagnosed GD, antithyroid drugs for less than 3 months. From RNA extracted from PBMCs, the TCR library was made. These sequences were also reported in another study, on T cells in Graves' hyperthyroidism and ophthalmopathy. That work adds: Stability of Graves' hyperthyroidism was defined as absent ophthalmopathy progression within 18 months.

The chain has TRBV20-1 and TRBJ2-1, with 9 bases fitting TRBD2. This specimen was peripheral blood mononuclear cells (PBMCs), taken at new diagnosis, from a patient treated with antithyroid drugs. The TCR was taken from a man aged 25 to 45 with Graves disease. CDR3 residues: CSATREGKGNEQFF. For the CDR3, the DNA is TGCAGTGCTACGCGGGAGGGCAAAGGAAATGAGCAGTTCTTC.